What follows is one TCR beta chain and its context. CDR1 and CDR2 (germline): GTSNPN, SVGIG (reference sequence). The CDR3 has 10 residues. Some clones are missing from TCRdb's copy, which holds only in-frame ones; the method was immunoSEQ multiplex PCR. The sample includes fewer than 300,000 clones, approximately 81% of them seen just once. This specimen belongs to a study of blood T cell repertoires in COVID-19. Across the whole study: Sites in the United States, Italy and Spain provided acute and convalescent COVID-19 samples. The cDNA or gDNA used as material had been derived from T cells, B-cell-depleted T cells, or PBMCs.

Clinical history reported by participants formed the basis on which cohorts were assigned. The rearrangement joins TRBV30 to TRBJ2-5; unclear D gene. This TCR derives from a woman between 50 and 59 years old who had recovered from COVID-19. Sequences were obtained from PBMCs or T cells enriched from blood (not recorded which). CDR3 sequence: CAILRETQYF. The CDR3, as DNA: TGTGCTATCCTTCGGGAGACCCAGTACTTC.